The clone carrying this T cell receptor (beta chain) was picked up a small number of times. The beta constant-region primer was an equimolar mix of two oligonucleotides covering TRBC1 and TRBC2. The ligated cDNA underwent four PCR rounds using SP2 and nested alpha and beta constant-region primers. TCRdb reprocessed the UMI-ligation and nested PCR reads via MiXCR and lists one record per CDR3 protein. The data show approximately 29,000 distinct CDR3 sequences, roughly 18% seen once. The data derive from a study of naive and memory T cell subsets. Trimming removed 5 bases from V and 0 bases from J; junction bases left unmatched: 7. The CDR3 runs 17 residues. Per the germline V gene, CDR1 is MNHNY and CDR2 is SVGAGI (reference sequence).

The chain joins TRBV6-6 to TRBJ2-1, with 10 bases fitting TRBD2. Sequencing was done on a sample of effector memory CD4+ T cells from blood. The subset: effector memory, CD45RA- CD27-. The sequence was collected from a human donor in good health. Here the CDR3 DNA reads TGTGCCAGCAGTATTACCGGACTAGCGGCCTCCTACAATGAGCAGTTCTTC. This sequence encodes CASSITGLAASYNEQFF.